This is a list of T cell receptor beta chains from one sample in a study of OX40 agonist ivuxolimab in advanced cancers. The table came from immunoSEQ multiplex PCR; TCRdb's copy has only in-frame clones and leaves some out. The sample carries tens of thousands of clones, 93% recorded once. Sample: CD4+ or CD8+ T cells sorted from blood, taken in a trial of the OX40 agonist ivuxolimab. These receptors originate from an adult with an advanced solid tumor such as melanoma, head and neck, liver or kidney cancer. The CDR3 runs from the conserved cysteine through the conserved F or W. A D gene is named only where the DNA matches it firmly. Clone size is stated in some rows and not others, as once, few, many or a class when expanded.

cdr3_aa cdr3_nt j_call clone_size v_call d_call
CASSFTGGLGNTIYF TGTGCCAGCAGTTTTACAGGGGGCCTTGGAAACACCATATATTTT TRBJ1-3 . TRBV27 TRBD1
CASSIAPYEQYF TGTGCCAGTAGTATAGCACCCTACGAGCAGTACTTC TRBJ2-7 . TRBV19 .
CASSQDRSGPGGNTIYF TGCGCCAGCAGCCAAGATCGTTCGGGACCGGGAGGGAACACCATATATTTT TRBJ1-3 . TRBV4-3 .
CATSNVFQTNEKLFF TGTGCCACCAGCAACGTCTTCCAGACTAATGAAAAACTGTTTTTT TRBJ1-4 once TRBV15 .
CASSLTGPNTGELFF TGTGCCAGCAGCTTGACAGGCCCGAACACCGGGGAGCTGTTTTTT TRBJ2-2 . TRBV13 .
CASSLWGDGYTF TGTGCCAGCAGTTTATGGGGCGATGGCTACACCTTC TRBJ1-2 . TRBV27 .
CASSSGQGISYEQYF TGTGCCAGCAGCTCCGGACAGGGTATTTCCTACGAGCAGTACTTC TRBJ2-7 . TRBV7-9 TRBD1
CASSSENRGSGYTF TGTGCCAGCAGCTCGGAAAACAGGGGATCGGGCTACACCTTC TRBJ1-2 . TRBV5-4 TRBD1
CASSSEPGGAQPQHF TGTGCCAGCAGTTCGGAACCGGGAGGAGCTCAGCCCCAGCATTTT TRBJ1-5 . TRBV28 .
CASSLAEGMNTEAFF TGCGCCAGCAGCTTGGCCGAGGGAATGAACACTGAAGCTTTCTTT TRBJ1-1 . TRBV5-1 .
CASSQPDRGQYGYTF TGCGCCAGCAGCCAACCAGACAGGGGGCAATATGGCTACACCTTC TRBJ1-2 . TRBV4-1 TRBD1
CASSPGQGSYEQYF TGTGCCAGCTCACCGGGACAGGGCTCCTACGAGCAGTACTTC TRBJ2-7 . TRBV18 TRBD1
CSVEGGYEQYF TGCAGTGTGGAAGGCGGCTACGAGCAGTACTTC TRBJ2-7 . TRBV20-1 .
CASSFSQGYEQYF TGTGCCAGCAGCTTCTCACAGGGCTACGAGCAGTACTTC TRBJ2-7 once TRBV11-2 .
CASSHGQEQYF TGCGCCAGCAGCCATGGACAGGAGCAGTACTTC TRBJ2-7 . TRBV4-3 .
CASSPLAGEETQYF TGCGCCAGCAGCCCACTAGCGGGGGAAGAGACCCAGTACTTC TRBJ2-5 once TRBV4-1 TRBD2
CASGVLNTEAFF TGTGCCAGCGGGGTACTGAACACTGAAGCTTTCTTT TRBJ1-1 . TRBV27 .
CASSQDWNLGTSGSTDTQYF TGTGCCAGCAGCCAAGATTGGAACCTCGGGACTAGCGGTAGCACAGATACGCAGTATTTT TRBJ2-3 . TRBV14 TRBD2
CASPHREGYTF TGTGCCAGCCCCCACCGGGAGGGCTACACCTTC TRBJ1-2 . TRBV2 .
CASSIGPYATAGGNQPQHF TGTGCCAGTAGTATAGGGCCTTATGCAACTGCGGGAGGCAATCAGCCCCAGCATTTT TRBJ1-5 . TRBV19 .
CASTEAYEQYF TGCGCCAGCACCGAGGCCTACGAGCAGTACTTC TRBJ2-7 . TRBV5-1 .
CASSAPLGGSTDTQYF TGTGCCAGCAGCGCCCCCCTGGGGGGGAGCACAGATACGCAGTATTTT TRBJ2-3 . TRBV7-2 TRBD2